This is a list of T cell receptor beta chains from one sample in a study of blood T cell repertoires in COVID-19. The method was immunoSEQ multiplex PCR; TCRdb's version includes in-frame clones alone and lacks a portion of them. The table shows some 190,000 clones, with more than 75% occurring only once. The sample was peripheral blood. The receptors derive from a human donor in a cohort sampled during active COVID-19. CDR3s include the opening cysteine and the closing phenylalanine or tryptophan. D genes are given only for firm matches. Size values are once, few and many counts, or a class for expanded clones, and some rows have none.

clone size,J gene,D gene,V gene,CDR3 length,CDR3 DNA,CDR3 protein
NA,TRBJ1-2,TRBD1,TRBV5-4,13,TGTGCCAGCGGGCCAGGGACAGATTATGGCTACACCTTC,CASGPGTDYGYTF
NA,TRBJ2-7,NA,TRBV15,15,TGTGCCACCAGCCGGTCCGGGGGTGCCACCTACGAGCAGTACTTC,CATSRSGGATYEQYF
once,TRBJ2-1,NA,TRBV7-2,18,TGTGCCAGCAGCTTAGTGAGGAGGCAGTGGGCCTCCTACAATGAGCAGTTCTTC,CASSLVRRQWASYNEQFF
NA,TRBJ2-1,TRBD2,TRBV7-9,16,TGTGCCAGCAGCTTAGAACTAGCGGGAGGAAGAAATGAGCAGTTCTTC,CASSLELAGGRNEQFF
NA,TRBJ2-7,NA,TRBV5-4,13,TGTGCCAGCCGCCGACAGGACTCCTACGAGCAGTACTTC,CASRRQDSYEQYF
NA,TRBJ2-1,TRBD2,TRBV27,21,TGTGCCAGCAGTTTAAGTTCCCCCGGGACTAGCGGGGCGATCTCCTACAATGAGCAGTTCTTC,CASSLSSPGTSGAISYNEQFF
NA,TRBJ2-3,TRBD1,TRBV10-1,18,TGCGCCAGCAGTGAGTGGACCGGGACAGGGAGCAACACAGATACGCAGTATTTT,CASSEWTGTGSNTDTQYF
NA,TRBJ1-1,NA,TRBV7-2,15,TGTGCCAGCAGCTTAGCGCCGGCGGGGAACACTGAAGCTTTCTTT,CASSLAPAGNTEAFF
NA,TRBJ2-7,TRBD2,TRBV19,14,TGTGCCAGTAACAAGCGGGAGAGTTCCTACGAGCAGTACTTC,CASNKRESSYEQYF
NA,TRBJ2-7,TRBD1,TRBV4-3,14,TGCGCCAGCAGCCGCGAAGACAGGGCCTACGAGCAGTACTTC,CASSREDRAYEQYF
NA,TRBJ1-2,TRBD1,TRBV28,16,TGTGCCAGCAGTCCAGCCGGACAGGGCTTTGTCTATGGCTACACCTTC,CASSPAGQGFVYGYTF
NA,TRBJ1-1,NA,TRBV19,14,TGTGCCAGTAGTATAGGACAGGTGAACACTGAAGCTTTCTTT,CASSIGQVNTEAFF
NA,TRBJ2-3,TRBD2,TRBV7-9,15,TGTGCCAGCAGCCCACTAGCGGGGGGCACAGATACGCAGTATTTT,CASSPLAGGTDTQYF
NA,TRBJ2-7,NA,TRBV5-4,14,TGTGCCAGCAGCTTGGGCCAGGTCTACTACGAGCAGTACTTC,CASSLGQVYYEQYF
NA,TRBJ1-2,TRBD1,TRBV7-9,14,TGTGCCAGCAGCGCCGCGGGACAGGGTTATGGCTACACCTTC,CASSAAGQGYGYTF
NA,TRBJ1-1,NA,TRBV6-4,13,TGTGCCAGCTCTTCGAGGATGAACACTGAAGCTTTCTTT,CASSSRMNTEAFF
few,TRBJ2-3,NA,TRBV6-1,14,TGTGCCAGCAGTGAGGGGCAGCCCGCCGGTACGCAGTATTTT,CASSEGQPAGTQYF
few,TRBJ1-5,TRBD1,TRBV6-5,14,TGTGCCAGCATTAACAGGGGGAGCAATCAGCCCCAGCATTTT,CASINRGSNQPQHF
NA,TRBJ2-7,NA,TRBV9,15,TGTGCCAGCAGCGTAGAGGGGGAGATCTCCTACGAGCAGTACTTC,CASSVEGEISYEQYF
NA,TRBJ2-5,TRBD1,TRBV7-2,17,TGTGCCAGCAGCTTAGTAGGCGCAGGGGGAAATCGAGAGACCCAGTACTTC,CASSLVGAGGNRETQYF
NA,TRBJ1-3,TRBD1,TRBV2,15,TGTGCCAGCAGGCTACAGGGGGCGCCCGGAAACACCATATATTTT,CASRLQGAPGNTIYF
NA,TRBJ1-1,NA,TRBV2,11,TGTGCCACCTCTACCGGGAGTGAAGCTTTCTTT,CATSTGSEAFF
NA,TRBJ1-4,NA,TRBV18,13,TGTGCCAGCTCACCAGGCAGGGTCGAAAAACTGTTTTTT,CASSPGRVEKLFF
NA,TRBJ2-3,NA,TRBV9,13,TGTGCCAGCAGCGTCTCGGGGACAGATACGCAGTATTTT,CASSVSGTDTQYF
once,TRBJ2-1,TRBD1,TRBV7-9,15,TGTGCCAGCAGCCCTTGGACAGGGCGCGACAATGAGCAGTTCTTC,CASSPWTGRDNEQFF
NA,TRBJ2-7,TRBD2,TRBV9,15,TGTGCCAGCAGCGCAGGGACTAGCGGGCTGAGGGAGCAGTACTTC,CASSAGTSGLREQYF
once,TRBJ1-1,TRBD1,TRBV18,15,TGTGCCAGCTCACCCCAGGGGGTAGAGAATTCTGAAGCTTTCTTT,CASSPQGVENSEAFF
NA,TRBJ2-3,NA,TRBV29-1,14,TGCAGCGTTGAAGCGAGGGGGTTAGCAGATACGCAGTATTTT,CSVEARGLADTQYF
NA,TRBJ1-1,NA,TRBV5-1,15,TGCGCCAGCAGCTTGGCGGTAGACAGGAACACTGAAGCTTTCTTT,CASSLAVDRNTEAFF
NA,TRBJ2-6,NA,TRBV7-9,15,TGTGCCAGCAGCCCGGAGGGCTCTGGGGCCAACGTCCTGACTTTC,CASSPEGSGANVLTF
once,TRBJ2-7,NA,TRBV7-2,14,TGTGCCAGCAGCTTAGGTCACGGAGCTAAGGCGCAGTACTTC,CASSLGHGAKAQYF